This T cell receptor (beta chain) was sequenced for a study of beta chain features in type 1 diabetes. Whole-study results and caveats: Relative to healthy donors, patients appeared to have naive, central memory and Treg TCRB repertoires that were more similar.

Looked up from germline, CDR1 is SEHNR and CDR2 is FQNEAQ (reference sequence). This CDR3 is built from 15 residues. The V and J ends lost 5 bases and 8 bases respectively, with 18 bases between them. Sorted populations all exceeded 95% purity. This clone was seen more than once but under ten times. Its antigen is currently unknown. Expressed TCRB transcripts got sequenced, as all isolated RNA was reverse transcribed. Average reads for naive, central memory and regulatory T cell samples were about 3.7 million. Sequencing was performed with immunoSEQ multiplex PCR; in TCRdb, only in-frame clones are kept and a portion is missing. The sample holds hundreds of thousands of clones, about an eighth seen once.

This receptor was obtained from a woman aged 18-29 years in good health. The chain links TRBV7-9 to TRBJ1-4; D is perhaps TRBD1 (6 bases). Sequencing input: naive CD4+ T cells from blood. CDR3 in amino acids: CASSTATGPVEKLFF. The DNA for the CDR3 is TGTGCCAGCAGCACGGCGACAGGTCCGGTCGAAAAACTGTTTTTT. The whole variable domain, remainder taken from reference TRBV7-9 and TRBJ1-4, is DTGVSQNPRHKITKRGQNVTFRCDPISEHNRLYWYRQTLGQGPEFLTYFQNEAQLEKSRLLSDRFSAERPKGSFSTLEIQRTEQGDSAMYLCASSTATGPVEKLFFGSGTQLSVL.